The source of this T cell receptor (beta chain) is a study of regulatory T cells in long-lasting Graves disease. Whole-study findings and limits: TCR diversity in persistent Graves' patients was below that of newly diagnosed ones.

Germline V gene sequence: CDR1 SGHVS, CDR2 FQNEAQ. The CDR3 consists of 15 residues. As regards this clonotype: Its antigen is unidentified. A much larger clone differs by one base, so this may be a read error.

Indicated time point: persistent/refractory GD, antithyroid drugs over 5 years with positive TRAb. With RNA extracted from PBMCs as input, the TCR library was made. Diagnosis followed American Thyroid Association guidelines for Graves' disease. To make TCR beta libraries, researchers used iRepertoire HTBI primers and Arm-PCR of CDR3 regions. In the authors' workflow: Gene usage covered around 62 TRBV and more than twelve TRBJ segments. TCRdb recomputed calls from the multiplex PCR reads with MiXCR, one row per CDR3 protein. For this entry, the V and J calls and clone size follow TCRdb and not the study's own pipeline. This repertoire shows 650,000 to 700,000 distinct CDR3 sequences, around 30% found once; its top ten account for 40% to 55%.

This rearrangement joins TRBV7-8 to TRBJ1-2; D is uncertain. This TCR came from a female donor with Graves disease. The material was peripheral blood mononuclear cells (PBMCs), obtained when the disease was refractory, from a patient treated with antithyroid drugs. In DNA, the CDR3 is TGTGCCAGCGGCTTTAGTACGACCTTCCTTGGTGGCTACACCTTC. Encoded protein: CASGFSTTFLGGYTF.